A selection of T cell receptor beta chains follows, all from one sample in a study of blood T cell repertoires in COVID-19. Sequencing used immunoSEQ multiplex PCR; TCRdb keeps in-frame clones, though not all of them. The sample has about 220,000 clones, roughly 80% seen once; the top ten hold over 4%. Sequenced sample: peripheral blood. These receptors were collected from a woman aged 70-85 years with COVID-19, enrolled during active disease. Both conserved end residues are part of each CDR3. Each record gives: CDR3 length, J gene, V gene, D gene, clone size, CDR3 DNA, CDR3 protein. The D gene is left open where the match is weak. Only some rows state a clone size, as once, few, many or a class for expanded clones.

CDR3 length: 17; J gene: TRBJ1-5; V gene: TRBV7-6; D gene: NA; clone size: NA; CDR3 DNA: TGTGCCAGCAGCTCCTTGCCCCCCGGCAGGATCAATCAGCCCCAGCATTTT; CDR3 protein: CASSSLPPGRINQPQHF
CDR3 length: 14; J gene: TRBJ2-5; V gene: TRBV7-2; D gene: TRBD2; clone size: NA; CDR3 DNA: TGTGCCAGCAGCCCGGGGACTAGCGGGGAGACCCAGTACTTC; CDR3 protein: CASSPGTSGETQYF
CDR3 length: 13; J gene: TRBJ2-7; V gene: TRBV6-2/TRBV6-3; D gene: NA; clone size: NA; CDR3 DNA: TGTGCCAGCAGTAGACTTGATGACTACGAGCAGTACTTC; CDR3 protein: CASSRLDDYEQYF
CDR3 length: 17; J gene: TRBJ2-2; V gene: TRBV9; D gene: NA; clone size: NA; CDR3 DNA: TGTGCCAGCAGCGGTAGGTCCGGGACAACGAACACCGGGGAGCTGTTTTTT; CDR3 protein: CASSGRSGTTNTGELFF
CDR3 length: 14; J gene: TRBJ2-5; V gene: TRBV28; D gene: NA; clone size: NA; CDR3 DNA: TGTGCCAGCAGACCGCAGGGGAGGGGGGAGACCCAGTACTTC; CDR3 protein: CASRPQGRGETQYF
CDR3 length: 14; J gene: TRBJ2-7; V gene: TRBV6-1; D gene: TRBD1; clone size: NA; CDR3 DNA: TGTGCCAGCAGTGAAACAGGGGCGTACTACGAGCAGTACTTC; CDR3 protein: CASSETGAYYEQYF
CDR3 length: 16; J gene: TRBJ2-1; V gene: TRBV4-3; D gene: TRBD2; clone size: NA; CDR3 DNA: TGCGCCAGCAGCCAAGATGGAACTAGCGGGAGATATGAGCAGTTCTTC; CDR3 protein: CASSQDGTSGRYEQFF
CDR3 length: 12; J gene: TRBJ2-7; V gene: TRBV10-1; D gene: TRBD2; clone size: NA; CDR3 DNA: TGCGCCACCGGGAGGTACCTCTACGAGCAGTACTTC; CDR3 protein: CATGRYLYEQYF
CDR3 length: 16; J gene: TRBJ1-5; V gene: TRBV15; D gene: NA; clone size: NA; CDR3 DNA: TGTGCCACCAGCAGAGAGACGACAGGCTACAATCAGCCCCAGCATTTT; CDR3 protein: CATSRETTGYNQPQHF
CDR3 length: 12; J gene: TRBJ2-7; V gene: TRBV10-3; D gene: NA; clone size: NA; CDR3 DNA: TGTGCCATCAGTGAGACTCCGGGGGAGCAGTACTTC; CDR3 protein: CAISETPGEQYF
CDR3 length: 12; J gene: TRBJ2-7; V gene: TRBV3-1/TRBV3-2; D gene: NA; clone size: NA; CDR3 DNA: TGTGCCAGCAGCCACGGGGACACCGAGCAGTACTTC; CDR3 protein: CASSHGDTEQYF
CDR3 length: 15; J gene: TRBJ2-6; V gene: TRBV30; D gene: TRBD1; clone size: NA; CDR3 DNA: TGTGCCGCTGGGGGACAGGGCTCTGGGGCCAACGTCCTGACTTTC; CDR3 protein: CAAGGQGSGANVLTF
CDR3 length: 16; J gene: TRBJ2-1; V gene: TRBV5-1; D gene: TRBD2; clone size: NA; CDR3 DNA: TGCGCCAGCAGCTTGCGACTAGCGGGAGGGTCCGATGAGCAGTTCTTC; CDR3 protein: CASSLRLAGGSDEQFF
CDR3 length: 14; J gene: TRBJ2-7; V gene: TRBV28; D gene: NA; clone size: once; CDR3 DNA: TGTGCCATCAGGGACGGGAGAGGGTCCTACGAGCAGTACTTC; CDR3 protein: CAIRDGRGSYEQYF
CDR3 length: 15; J gene: TRBJ1-4; V gene: TRBV10-3; D gene: TRBD1; clone size: few; CDR3 DNA: TGTGCCACCACGGACAGGGAGGGGGTTAATGAAAAACTGTTTTTT; CDR3 protein: CATTDREGVNEKLFF
CDR3 length: 14; J gene: TRBJ1-1; V gene: TRBV7-3; D gene: TRBD1; clone size: once; CDR3 DNA: TGTGCCAGCAGCTTGGACAGGGGGAACACTGAAGCTTTCTTT; CDR3 protein: CASSLDRGNTEAFF
CDR3 length: 16; J gene: TRBJ2-1; V gene: TRBV10-3; D gene: TRBD2; clone size: few; CDR3 DNA: TGTGCCATCAGTGAGTCGGCGGGAGGCTCCTACAATGAGCAGTTCTTC; CDR3 protein: CAISESAGGSYNEQFF
CDR3 length: 14; J gene: TRBJ2-1; V gene: TRBV12-5; D gene: NA; clone size: NA; CDR3 DNA: TGTGCTAGTGGTGCGGAAGGCTCCTACAATGAGCAGTTCTTC; CDR3 protein: CASGAEGSYNEQFF
CDR3 length: 14; J gene: TRBJ1-1; V gene: TRBV6-5; D gene: NA; clone size: NA; CDR3 DNA: TGTGCCAGCAGTTACGCAGGGGTGAACACTGAAGCTTTCTTT; CDR3 protein: CASSYAGVNTEAFF
CDR3 length: 17; J gene: TRBJ1-3; V gene: TRBV11-2; D gene: NA; clone size: NA; CDR3 DNA: TGTGCCAGCAGCTTAGAGGGCAGGGCTTACTCTGGAAACACCATATATTTT; CDR3 protein: CASSLEGRAYSGNTIYF
CDR3 length: 14; J gene: TRBJ2-1; V gene: TRBV5-8; D gene: TRBD2; clone size: NA; CDR3 DNA: TGTGCCAGCAGCACGGGACTAGCGGGAGTCGAGCAGTTCTTC; CDR3 protein: CASSTGLAGVEQFF
CDR3 length: 13; J gene: TRBJ1-2; V gene: TRBV28; D gene: TRBD1; clone size: NA; CDR3 DNA: TGTGCCAGCAGTTTAGACAGGGTTTCTGGCTACACCTTC; CDR3 protein: CASSLDRVSGYTF
CDR3 length: 13; J gene: TRBJ1-2; V gene: TRBV6-5; D gene: TRBD1; clone size: once; CDR3 DNA: TGTGCCGTCCAGGGGGCTGAACTTTATGGCTACACCTTC; CDR3 protein: CAVQGAELYGYTF
CDR3 length: 16; J gene: TRBJ2-1; V gene: TRBV11-3; D gene: TRBD2; clone size: NA; CDR3 DNA: TGTGCCAGCAGCTTAGGACCGGGACTAGCCTACAATGAGCAGTTCTTC; CDR3 protein: CASSLGPGLAYNEQFF
CDR3 length: 14; J gene: TRBJ2-2; V gene: TRBV9; D gene: TRBD1; clone size: NA; CDR3 DNA: TGTGCCAGCAACGACAGGGAACACACCGGGGAGCTGTTTTTT; CDR3 protein: CASNDREHTGELFF
CDR3 length: 16; J gene: TRBJ2-1; V gene: TRBV10-1; D gene: NA; clone size: NA; CDR3 DNA: TGCGCCAGCAAACAGCGGGCGGAATGGTCCTACAATGAGCAGTTCTTC; CDR3 protein: CASKQRAEWSYNEQFF
CDR3 length: 14; J gene: TRBJ1-2; V gene: TRBV28; D gene: TRBD1; clone size: NA; CDR3 DNA: TGTGCCATCCCCCGGGACAGGGAACCCTATGGCTACACCTTC; CDR3 protein: CAIPRDREPYGYTF
CDR3 length: 14; J gene: TRBJ1-6; V gene: TRBV27; D gene: NA; clone size: NA; CDR3 DNA: TGTGCCAGCAGTTTACAGGGCCCAAATTCACCCCTCCACTTT; CDR3 protein: CASSLQGPNSPLHF
CDR3 length: 16; J gene: TRBJ2-1; V gene: TRBV6-2/TRBV6-3; D gene: TRBD1; clone size: NA; CDR3 DNA: TGTGCCAGCAGTTACTCGAGGGGGCAGGGGAACAATGAGCAGTTCTTC; CDR3 protein: CASSYSRGQGNNEQFF
CDR3 length: 15; J gene: TRBJ1-1; V gene: TRBV11-2; D gene: NA; clone size: NA; CDR3 DNA: TGTGCCAGCAGCTTAGATGGGGGGATCGGCACTGAAGCTTTCTTT; CDR3 protein: CASSLDGGIGTEAFF
CDR3 length: 11; J gene: TRBJ2-5; V gene: TRBV28; D gene: NA; clone size: NA; CDR3 DNA: TGTGCCAGCAGTTTGAGGGAGACCCAGTACTTC; CDR3 protein: CASSLRETQYF
CDR3 length: 14; J gene: TRBJ1-1; V gene: TRBV2; D gene: NA; clone size: NA; CDR3 DNA: TGTGCCAGCAGTGAGAATGGAGTAGGCACTGAAGCTTTCTTT; CDR3 protein: CASSENGVGTEAFF
CDR3 length: 15; J gene: TRBJ2-7; V gene: TRBV7-9; D gene: TRBD1; clone size: NA; CDR3 DNA: TGTGCCAGCAGCCAGGCTACCCCGACAGGGTCGGAGCAGTACTTC; CDR3 protein: CASSQATPTGSEQYF
CDR3 length: 14; J gene: TRBJ2-1; V gene: TRBV6-5; D gene: TRBD2; clone size: NA; CDR3 DNA: TGTGCCAGCAGTAGAGGGACTAGTATGAATGAGCAGTTCTTC; CDR3 protein: CASSRGTSMNEQFF
CDR3 length: 13; J gene: TRBJ1-2; V gene: TRBV5-4; D gene: NA; clone size: NA; CDR3 DNA: TGTGCCAGCAGCTTGGGTCAGGTCGGAGGCTACACCTTC; CDR3 protein: CASSLGQVGGYTF
CDR3 length: 17; J gene: TRBJ1-2; V gene: TRBV10-3; D gene: TRBD1; clone size: NA; CDR3 DNA: TGTGCCATCAGACGACAGGGAGCCTCCAAGGGGGACTATGGCTACACCTTC; CDR3 protein: CAIRRQGASKGDYGYTF
CDR3 length: 14; J gene: TRBJ2-7; V gene: TRBV18; D gene: NA; clone size: few; CDR3 DNA: TGTGCCAGCTCACCCGATTCTAGCTCCTACGAGCAGTACTTC; CDR3 protein: CASSPDSSSYEQYF
CDR3 length: 18; J gene: TRBJ2-3; V gene: TRBV19; D gene: TRBD2; clone size: NA; CDR3 DNA: TGTGCCAGTAGTTTTTGGACTAGCGGTACTCTTAGCACAGATACGCAGTATTTT; CDR3 protein: CASSFWTSGTLSTDTQYF
CDR3 length: 12; J gene: TRBJ1-1; V gene: TRBV18; D gene: NA; clone size: NA; CDR3 DNA: TGTGCCAGCTCACCCACGGACACTGAAGCTTTCTTT; CDR3 protein: CASSPTDTEAFF
CDR3 length: 14; J gene: TRBJ2-4; V gene: TRBV19; D gene: NA; clone size: NA; CDR3 DNA: TGTGCCAGTAGTGTACAGGGACGAGGAAACATTCAGTACTTC; CDR3 protein: CASSVQGRGNIQYF
CDR3 length: 16; J gene: TRBJ1-4; V gene: TRBV5-1; D gene: NA; clone size: NA; CDR3 DNA: TGCGCCAGCAGCCCCGCCGGGGGGACCCTTAATGAAAAACTGTTTTTT; CDR3 protein: CASSPAGGTLNEKLFF
CDR3 length: 18; J gene: TRBJ1-5; V gene: TRBV3-1/TRBV3-2; D gene: NA; clone size: NA; CDR3 DNA: TGTGCCAGCAGCCAAGATCTTGGGGGCACGGTTGGCAATCAGCCCCAGCATTTT; CDR3 protein: CASSQDLGGTVGNQPQHF
CDR3 length: 15; J gene: TRBJ1-2; V gene: TRBV30; D gene: TRBD1; clone size: NA; CDR3 DNA: TGTGCCTGGAGTGGACCTCGGCAGGGGGCGGCTGGCTACACCTTC; CDR3 protein: CAWSGPRQGAAGYTF
CDR3 length: 14; J gene: TRBJ2-7; V gene: TRBV7-2; D gene: TRBD2; clone size: NA; CDR3 DNA: TGTGCCAGCAGCTTACAGCGGGAGGGCTACGAGCAGTACTTC; CDR3 protein: CASSLQREGYEQYF
CDR3 length: 14; J gene: TRBJ2-7; V gene: TRBV2; D gene: TRBD1; clone size: NA; CDR3 DNA: TGTGCCAGCAGTTGGGGACAGGCTATCTACGAGCAGTACTTC; CDR3 protein: CASSWGQAIYEQYF
CDR3 length: 16; J gene: TRBJ2-7; V gene: TRBV3-1/TRBV3-2; D gene: TRBD2; clone size: NA; CDR3 DNA: TGTGCCAGCAGCCTCCTCGGTAGCGGGATCGGTCTCGAGCAGTACTTC; CDR3 protein: CASSLLGSGIGLEQYF
CDR3 length: 14; J gene: TRBJ2-2; V gene: TRBV3-1/TRBV3-2; D gene: NA; clone size: NA; CDR3 DNA: TGTGCCAGCAGTGGCCTCGCGAACACCGGGGAGCTGTTTTTT; CDR3 protein: CASSGLANTGELFF
CDR3 length: 13; J gene: TRBJ1-5; V gene: TRBV7-2; D gene: TRBD1; clone size: NA; CDR3 DNA: TGTGCCAGCAGCTTCCAGGGGGATCAGCCCCAGCATTTT; CDR3 protein: CASSFQGDQPQHF
CDR3 length: 15; J gene: TRBJ1-1; V gene: TRBV10-3; D gene: TRBD1; clone size: NA; CDR3 DNA: TGTGCCATCAGGACTGAGACAGGGTTGAACACTGAAGCTTTCTTT; CDR3 protein: CAIRTETGLNTEAFF
CDR3 length: 17; J gene: TRBJ1-2; V gene: TRBV7-9; D gene: NA; clone size: NA; CDR3 DNA: TGTGCCAGCAGCTTAGCTCGCGAGGATATTGGAGGGGTTGGCTACACCTTC; CDR3 protein: CASSLAREDIGGVGYTF
CDR3 length: 15; J gene: TRBJ1-2; V gene: TRBV20-1; D gene: NA; clone size: NA; CDR3 DNA: TGCAGTGCTAGTGACTTGGAGCAGGGCAACTATGGCTACACCTTC; CDR3 protein: CSASDLEQGNYGYTF
CDR3 length: 12; J gene: TRBJ1-5; V gene: TRBV24-1; D gene: NA; clone size: few; CDR3 DNA: TGTGCGACAGGATCTGGGACACAGGCCCAGCATTTT; CDR3 protein: CATGSGTQAQHF
CDR3 length: 15; J gene: TRBJ1-3; V gene: TRBV7-2; D gene: NA; clone size: NA; CDR3 DNA: TGTGCCAGCAGCTTGCGTGGACAGAGTGGAAACACCATATATTTT; CDR3 protein: CASSLRGQSGNTIYF
CDR3 length: 15; J gene: TRBJ1-4; V gene: TRBV4-3; D gene: NA; clone size: NA; CDR3 DNA: TGCGCCAGCAGCCAAGAACACGGGTCGAATGAAAAACTGTTTTTT; CDR3 protein: CASSQEHGSNEKLFF
CDR3 length: 13; J gene: TRBJ1-2; V gene: TRBV6-2/TRBV6-3; D gene: NA; clone size: few; CDR3 DNA: TGTGCCAGCAGCCTCGGAGGGCCCTATGGCTACACCTTC; CDR3 protein: CASSLGGPYGYTF
CDR3 length: 15; J gene: TRBJ1-5; V gene: TRBV27; D gene: NA; clone size: NA; CDR3 DNA: TGTGCCAGCAGTTCCTCCAGGGCGGGCAATCAGCCCCAGCATTTT; CDR3 protein: CASSSSRAGNQPQHF
CDR3 length: 13; J gene: TRBJ2-1; V gene: TRBV10-3; D gene: TRBD1; clone size: NA; CDR3 DNA: TGTGCCATTATGGGACAGGGGGACAATGAGCAGTTCTTC; CDR3 protein: CAIMGQGDNEQFF
CDR3 length: 16; J gene: TRBJ2-7; V gene: TRBV28; D gene: TRBD2; clone size: once; CDR3 DNA: TGTGCCAGCAGTTTACTTACTAGCGTCCCTGCCTACGAGCAGTACTTC; CDR3 protein: CASSLLTSVPAYEQYF
CDR3 length: 14; J gene: TRBJ2-5; V gene: TRBV5-1; D gene: NA; clone size: NA; CDR3 DNA: TGCGCCAGCAGCTTGGTAGGGGAAAGGGAGACCCAGTACTTC; CDR3 protein: CASSLVGERETQYF
CDR3 length: 13; J gene: TRBJ1-2; V gene: TRBV7-2; D gene: NA; clone size: NA; CDR3 DNA: TGTGCCAGCAGCCCCCGGGGTAACTATGGCTACACCTTC; CDR3 protein: CASSPRGNYGYTF